Below, 20 T cell receptor beta chains from the same sample are listed, as sequenced in a study of T-cell memory formation after mild COVID-19. From the 5' RACE reads, TCRdb called clonotypes with MiXCR, one entry per CDR3 protein. This table has 400,000 or so distinct CDR3 sequences, roughly 20% appearing once. Input material: PBMCs or a T cell subset sorted from them (not recorded which). The receptors derive from an adult woman who had mild COVID-19 (a few samples of this study predate the infection). Cell type and time point are not known.

This clonotype came up a few times. V gene TRBV7-2 combines with J gene TRBJ1-2, with 9 bases identical to TRBD1. Germline V gene sequence: CDR1 SGHTA, CDR2 FQGNSA. This CDR3 comprises 14 residues. The trim removed 1 base at V and 4 bases at J, leaving 1 base unmatched. The CDR3 coding sequence is TGTGCCAGCAGCTTAGGGGGACAGGGCTATGGCTACACCTTC. This gives the protein CASSLGGQGYGYTF.

The sample holds a few counts of this clonotype. This chain joins TRBV5-5 and TRBJ1-2, with a tentative D call TRBD1 (6 bases). Germline CDR1 is SGHKS and CDR2 is YYEKEE (reference sequence). This CDR3 contains 14 residues. The V end was cut by 1 base, the J end by 7 bases, with 14 bases between. For the CDR3, the DNA is TGTGCCAGCAGCTTGTCCAGGGGCGGAAGTGGCTACACCTTC. Translated, it gives CASSLSRGGSGYTF.

The chain joins TRBV7-2 to TRBJ2-7, with 8 bases identical to TRBD2. Germline lookup yields CDR1 SGHTA and CDR2 FQGNSA. Trimming took 8 bases from V and 3 from J; bases not matched to a gene: 9. CDR3 length: 14 amino acids. This CDR3 reads CASGFSGTSYEQYF. The CDR3 region has the DNA TGTGCCAGCGGATTTTCCGGGACTAGCTACGAGCAGTACTTC.

CDR3 in amino acids: CATSDPAGTGGDEQYF. The DNA of the CDR3 is TGTGCCACCAGTGACCCCGCCGGGACTGGCGGCGACGAGCAGTACTTC. V is TRBV24-1 and J is TRBJ2-7; TRBD2 might be the D (6 bases). The V gene lost 4 bases and the J gene lost 5 bases, with 20 bases spanning the gap. The germline gives CDR1 KGHDR, CDR2 SFDVKD. The CDR3 loop spans 16 amino acids.

The chain uses TRBV13 and TRBJ1-5, with D hard to call. The CDR3 extends over 14 amino acids. Germline values: CDR1 PRHDT, CDR2 FYEKMQ (reference sequence). V lost 3 bases and J lost 3, with 9 bases in between. The CDR3 reads CASSFTAPNQPQHF. The CDR3, as DNA: TGTGCCAGCAGCTTTACAGCGCCCAATCAGCCCCAGCATTTT.

This clonotype came up many times. The chain uses TRBV12-3 or TRBV12-4 and TRBJ2-6; D not resolved. This CDR3 has 15 residues. The V end was cut by 5 bases, the J end by 4 bases, with 12 bases between. The CDR3 loop is CASSDRVSGANVLTF. The CDR3, as DNA: TGTGCCAGCAGTGACCGGGTATCAGGGGCCAACGTCCTGACTTTC.

This clonotype was counted between two and nine times. The gene calls are TRBV6-5 and TRBJ2-7, with 10 bases that match TRBD2. The CDR3 loop spans 15 amino acids. V trimming: 7 bases; J trimming: 3 bases; junction bases outside the gene matches: 9. CDR1 and CDR2 (germline): MNHEY, SVGAGI. CDR3 region: CASKPGLAENYEQYF. The CDR3 nucleotides are TGTGCCAGCAAACCTGGACTAGCGGAGAACTACGAGCAGTACTTC.

This clonotype was picked up a small number of times. The V call is TRBV9, the J call TRBJ1-1; maybe TRBD1 (6 bases). This CDR3 spans 15 amino acids. The germline gives CDR1 SGDLS, CDR2 YYNGEE. Trimming took off 0 bases at V and 6 bases at J, with 15 bases between the two ends. The CDR3 sequence is CASSVDLQGLSEAFF. The CDR3 bases are TGTGCCAGCAGCGTAGACTTACAGGGTTTGTCTGAAGCTTTCTTT.

The V gene is TRBV4-2, the J gene TRBJ1-2; 9 nucleotides line up with TRBD1. The CDR3 has 16 residues. CDR1 and CDR2 (germline): LGHNA, YNFKEQ. J was trimmed by 8 bases and V by 0 bases; bases with no gene match: 10. In DNA form, the CDR3 reads TGTGCCAGCAGCCAAGAAACCGAGACCACAGGGGGCGGCTACACCTTC. Amino acids: CASSQETETTGGGYTF.

The table lists this clonotype with a few counts. The chain combines TRBV15 with TRBJ1-1; no clear D. CDR1 and CDR2 (germline): LNHNV, YYDKDF (reference sequence). V lost 5 bases, J lost 1 base, and 17 bases lay in between. CDR3 length: 16 residues. The CDR3 DNA reads TGTGCCACCAGCTTTTCGGCGCGGAGGGCGAACACTGAAGCTTTCTTT. Protein sequence: CATSFSARRANTEAFF. The variable domain in full, completed from reference TRBV15 and TRBJ1-1, reads DAMVIQNPRYQVTQFGKPVTLSCSQTLNHNVMYWYQQKSSQAPKLLFHYYDKDFNNEADTPDNFQSRRPNTSFCFLDIRSPGLGDTAMYLCATSFSARRANTEAFFGQGTRLTVV.

This clonotype was counted a single time. This chain connects TRBV10-3 to TRBJ1-5, with TRBD1 matching 11 bases. The junction had 2 bases not matched to a gene; V was cut back by 4 bases and J by 0 bases. Germline CDR1 and CDR2: ENHRY and SYGVKD. The CDR3 runs 16 residues. CDR3 DNA sequence: TGTGCCATCAGTGGGGGGACAGGGGGTAGCAATCAGCCCCAGCATTTT. This sequence encodes CAISGGTGGSNQPQHF.

The chain recombines TRBV16 with TRBJ1-4; the D gene is possibly TRBD1 (5 bases). The CDR3 sequence is 15 residues long. V was trimmed by 4 bases and J by 7 bases, leaving 16 bases between them. CDR1 is KGHSY, CDR2 FQNENV, per germline. Written as DNA, the CDR3 is TGTGCCAGCAGCCCAGCGTTGGGGGAGTCTGAAAAACTGTTTTTT. This encodes CASSPALGESEKLFF.

This clonotype was counted between two and nine times. The chain recombines TRBV24-1 with TRBJ2-1; the D gene is possibly TRBD2 (6 bases). This CDR3 region has 16 residues. The germline gives CDR1 KGHDR, CDR2 SFDVKD. V was pared by 6 bases and J by 1 base, with 15 bases between. The CDR3 loop is CATSSWRAGSYNEQFF. The CDR3 nucleotides read TGTGCCACCAGTTCGTGGAGGGCTGGTTCCTACAATGAGCAGTTCTTC.

The chain combines TRBV7-6 with TRBJ2-7; a possible D gene is TRBD2 (6 bases). V was cut by 1 base and J by 2 bases, with 12 bases left in between. This CDR3 is built from 15 residues. The germline CDR1 and CDR2 sequences are SGHVS and FNYEAQ. DNA for the CDR3: TGTGCCAGCAGCTTAGGGGCAGGGAGGCCCTACGAGCAGTACTTC. It is translated as CASSLGAGRPYEQYF.

The chain combines TRBV5-1 with TRBJ1-1; D uncertain. The CDR3 extends over 13 amino acids. CDR1 and CDR2 (germline): SGHRS, YFSETQ. V shed 4 bases and J shed 0 bases, with 7 bases lying between them. CDR3 loop: CASSQQMNTEAFF. CDR3 bases: TGCGCCAGCAGCCAGCAGATGAACACTGAAGCTTTCTTT.

This rearrangement joins TRBV18 to TRBJ2-2; D is unresolved. The CDR3 covers 13 residues. Germline CDR1 reads KGHSH; CDR2 reads LQKENI. Trimming removed 2 bases at V and 2 bases at J, with 3 bases between. CDR3 sequence: CASSPDNTGELFF. For the CDR3, the DNA is TGTGCCAGCTCACCAGACAACACCGGGGAGCTGTTTTTT.

This clonotype was counted only a few times. The chain uses TRBV20-1 and TRBJ1-5; possibly TRBD1 for D (5 bases). V was trimmed by 4 bases and J by 2 bases, leaving 18 bases between them. The CDR3 covers 16 residues. Germline-derived CDR1 and CDR2 are DFQATT and SNEGSKA (reference sequence). The CDR3 here is CSATPLGAKGNQPQHF. The CDR3 region has the DNA TGCAGTGCTACGCCCCTCGGGGCGAAGGGCAATCAGCCCCAGCATTTT.

This clonotype has a handful of counts. The gene calls are TRBV4-2 and TRBJ2-3; 8 nucleotides agree with TRBD2. This CDR3 is built from 16 residues. Trimming cost V 4 bases and J 5 bases; bases outside gene matches: 11. The V gene's germline CDR1 is LGHNA and CDR2 YNFKEQ. This CDR3 reads CASSPGERESKDTQYF. For the CDR3, the DNA is TGTGCCAGCAGCCCTGGGGAGCGGGAGAGTAAAGATACGCAGTATTTT.

This clonotype occurred a few times. The V and J genes are TRBV5-1 and TRBJ1-1; 9 nucleotides line up with TRBD1. Germline V gene data show CDR1 as SGHRS and CDR2 as YFSETQ. The CDR3 loop spans 16 amino acids. Germline trimming cut 0 bases from V and 2 bases from J; bases unmatched to any gene: 5. CDR3 protein: CASSLGDREINTEAFF. The CDR3 coding sequence is TGCGCCAGCAGCTTGGGGGACAGGGAAATTAACACTGAAGCTTTCTTT.

This rearrangement joins TRBV20-1 to TRBJ1-2; D is ambiguous. CDR1 is DFQATT, CDR2 SNEGSKA, per germline (reference sequence). The CDR3 covers 14 residues. V gave up 0 bases and J gave up 4 bases, with 12 bases separating them. CDR3 sequence reads: CSAREGFSIYGYTF. As DNA, the CDR3 is TGCAGTGCTAGAGAGGGATTTAGCATCTATGGCTACACCTTC.